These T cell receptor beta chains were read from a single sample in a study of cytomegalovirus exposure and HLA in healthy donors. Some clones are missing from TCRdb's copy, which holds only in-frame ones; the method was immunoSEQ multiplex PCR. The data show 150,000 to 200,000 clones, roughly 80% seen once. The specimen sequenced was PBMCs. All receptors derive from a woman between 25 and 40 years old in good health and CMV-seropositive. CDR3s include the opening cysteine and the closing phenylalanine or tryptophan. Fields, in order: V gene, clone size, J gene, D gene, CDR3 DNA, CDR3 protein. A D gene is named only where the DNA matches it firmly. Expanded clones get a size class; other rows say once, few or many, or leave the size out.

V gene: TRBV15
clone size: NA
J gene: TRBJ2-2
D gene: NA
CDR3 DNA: TGTGCCACCAGCAGAGATTATGGGAGTTGGGCCGGGGAGCTGTTTTTT
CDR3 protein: CATSRDYGSWAGELFF

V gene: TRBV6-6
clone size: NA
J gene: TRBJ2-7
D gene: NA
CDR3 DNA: TGTGCCAGCACCCCGGGGGTCAGCTACGAGCAGTACTTC
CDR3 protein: CASTPGVSYEQYF

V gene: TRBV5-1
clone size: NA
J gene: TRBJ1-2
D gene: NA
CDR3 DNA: TGCGCCAGCAGCTTGGGACCAGGGATGTCGAGCTACACCTTC
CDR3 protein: CASSLGPGMSSYTF

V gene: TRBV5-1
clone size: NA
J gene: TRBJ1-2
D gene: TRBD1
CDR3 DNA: TGCGCCAGCAGCTTCCGACAGGGCAGAGACTATGGCTACACCTTC
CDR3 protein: CASSFRQGRDYGYTF

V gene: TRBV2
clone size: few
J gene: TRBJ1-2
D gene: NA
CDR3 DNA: TGTGCCAGCACTAGAGAGAGTTCCTATGGCTACACCTTC
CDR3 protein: CASTRESSYGYTF

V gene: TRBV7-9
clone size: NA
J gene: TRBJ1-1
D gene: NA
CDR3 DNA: TGTGCCAGCAGCTCAGACAGGATAAACACTGAAGCTTTCTTT
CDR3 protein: CASSSDRINTEAFF

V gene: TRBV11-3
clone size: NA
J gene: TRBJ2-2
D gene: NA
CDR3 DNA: TGTGCCAGCAGTCAGGACAGTTTCCCCGGGGAGCTGTTTTTT
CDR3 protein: CASSQDSFPGELFF

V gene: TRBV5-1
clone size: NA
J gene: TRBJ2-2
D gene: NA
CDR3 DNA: TGCGCCAGCAGCTCCGTCCCAACAGGGAAGGGGGAGCTGTTTTTT
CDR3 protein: CASSSVPTGKGELFF

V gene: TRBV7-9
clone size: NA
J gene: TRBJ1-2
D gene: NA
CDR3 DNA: TGTGCCAGCAGCTTAGCGCGGGGGTCGGCCTATGGCTACACCTTC
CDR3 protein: CASSLARGSAYGYTF

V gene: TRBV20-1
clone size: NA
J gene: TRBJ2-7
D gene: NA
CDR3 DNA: TGCAGTGCCGCAGGGAATTACGAGCAGTACTTC
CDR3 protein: CSAAGNYEQYF

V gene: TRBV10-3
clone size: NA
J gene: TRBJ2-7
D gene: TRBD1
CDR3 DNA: TGTGCCATCAGACCGACAGGGTCCGAGCAGTACTTC
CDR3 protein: CAIRPTGSEQYF

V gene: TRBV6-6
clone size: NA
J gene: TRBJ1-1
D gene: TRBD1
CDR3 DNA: TGTGCCAGCAGTTCGGGGACAGGCCGAGGGGTCACTGAAGCTTTCTTT
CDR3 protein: CASSSGTGRGVTEAFF

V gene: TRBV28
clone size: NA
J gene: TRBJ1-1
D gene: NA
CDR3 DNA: TGTGCCAGCAGTTTAGAGGACTTACCGAACACTGAAGCTTTCTTT
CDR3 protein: CASSLEDLPNTEAFF

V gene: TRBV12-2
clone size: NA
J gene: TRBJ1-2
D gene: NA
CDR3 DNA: TGTGCAAGTCGCTTAGGGAGACAGGGGGCGAGAAATGGCTACACCTTC
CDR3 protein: CASRLGRQGARNGYTF

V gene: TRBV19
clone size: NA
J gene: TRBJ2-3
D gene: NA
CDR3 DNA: TGTGCCAGTAGTATGGTCCGGGCAGATACGCAGTATTTT
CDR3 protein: CASSMVRADTQYF

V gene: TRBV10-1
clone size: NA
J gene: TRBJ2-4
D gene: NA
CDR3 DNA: TGCGCCAGCAGTGAGAACAGGGAAAACATTCAGTACTTC
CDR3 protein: CASSENRENIQYF

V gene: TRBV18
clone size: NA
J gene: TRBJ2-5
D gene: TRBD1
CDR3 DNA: TGTGCCAGCTCAACCAGGACAGGAAGACAAGAGACCCAGTACTTC
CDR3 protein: CASSTRTGRQETQYF

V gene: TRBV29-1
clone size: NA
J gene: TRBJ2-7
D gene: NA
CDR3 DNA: TGCAGCGTTGCTCGGACTGAGCGCGAGCAGTACTTC
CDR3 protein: CSVARTEREQYF

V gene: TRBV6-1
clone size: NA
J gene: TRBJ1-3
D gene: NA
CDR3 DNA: TGTGCCCTCGGGTCCTCTGGAAACACCATATATTTT
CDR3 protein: CALGSSGNTIYF

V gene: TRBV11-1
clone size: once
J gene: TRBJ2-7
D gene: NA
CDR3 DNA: TGTGCCAGCAGCGGCTACTACTCCTACGAGCAGTACTTC
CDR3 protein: CASSGYYSYEQYF

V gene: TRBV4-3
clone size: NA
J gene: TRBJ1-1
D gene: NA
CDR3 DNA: TGCGCCAGCAGCCAGGAAGAGGTCACTGAAGCTTTCTTT
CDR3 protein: CASSQEEVTEAFF

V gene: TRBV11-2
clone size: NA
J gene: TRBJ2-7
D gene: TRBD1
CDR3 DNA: TGTGCCAGCAGACCAACAGGGGGCCTTACCTACGAGCAGTACTTC
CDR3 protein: CASRPTGGLTYEQYF

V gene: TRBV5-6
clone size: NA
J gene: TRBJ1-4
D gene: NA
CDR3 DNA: TGTGCCAGCAGCTTGGGGGGAGGAGAACTGTTTTTT
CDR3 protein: CASSLGGGELFF

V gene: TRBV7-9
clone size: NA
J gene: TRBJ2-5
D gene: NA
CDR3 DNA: TGTGCCAGCAGCCTCCATGGGACTGAAGAGACCCAGTACTTC
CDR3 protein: CASSLHGTEETQYF

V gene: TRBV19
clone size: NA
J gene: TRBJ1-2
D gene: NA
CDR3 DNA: TGTGCCAGTAGCCCGACAGGAGACAACTATGGCTACACCTTC
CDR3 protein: CASSPTGDNYGYTF

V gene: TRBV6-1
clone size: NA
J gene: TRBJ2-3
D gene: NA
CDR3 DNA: TGTGCCAGCAGGACGGTCCGCGGGACAGACACGCAGTATTTT
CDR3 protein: CASRTVRGTDTQYF

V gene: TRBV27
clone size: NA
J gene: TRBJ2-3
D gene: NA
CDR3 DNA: TGTGCCAGCAGTTCCTTTCGACAGGTGGGCACAGATACGCAGTATTTT
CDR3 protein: CASSSFRQVGTDTQYF

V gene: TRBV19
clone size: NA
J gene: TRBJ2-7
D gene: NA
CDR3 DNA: TGTGCCAGTAGTATTGCGGGATATGCCTACGAGCAGTACTTC
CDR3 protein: CASSIAGYAYEQYF

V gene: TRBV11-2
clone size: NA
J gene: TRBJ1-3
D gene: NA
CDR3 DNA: TGTGCCAGCAGCATCAGACAGACCCAGACTGGAAACACCATATATTTT
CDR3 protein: CASSIRQTQTGNTIYF

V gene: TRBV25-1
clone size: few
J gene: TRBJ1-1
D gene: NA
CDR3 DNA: TGTGCCAGCACCCCATTGGGGGGGACACAAGCTTTCTTT
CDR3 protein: CASTPLGGTQAFF

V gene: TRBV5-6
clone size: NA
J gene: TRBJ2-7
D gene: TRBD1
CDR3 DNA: TGTGCCAGCAGCGGCCCTGGGCCGGGACAGCTGTACGAGCAGTACTTC
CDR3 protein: CASSGPGPGQLYEQYF

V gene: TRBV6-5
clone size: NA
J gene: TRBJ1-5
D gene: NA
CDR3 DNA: TGTGCCAGCAGCTTAACCTCGTCGTTCGGTGGGCCCCAGCATTTT
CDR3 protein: CASSLTSSFGGPQHF